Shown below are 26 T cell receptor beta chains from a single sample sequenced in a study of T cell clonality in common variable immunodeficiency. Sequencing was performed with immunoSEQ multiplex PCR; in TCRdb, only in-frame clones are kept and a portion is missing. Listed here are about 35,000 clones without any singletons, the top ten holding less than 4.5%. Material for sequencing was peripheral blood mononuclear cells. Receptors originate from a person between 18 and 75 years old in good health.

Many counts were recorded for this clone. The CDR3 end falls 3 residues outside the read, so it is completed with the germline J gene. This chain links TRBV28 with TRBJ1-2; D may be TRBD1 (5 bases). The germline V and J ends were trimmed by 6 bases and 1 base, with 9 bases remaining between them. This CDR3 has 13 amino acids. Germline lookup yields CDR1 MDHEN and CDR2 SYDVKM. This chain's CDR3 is CASRPQGNYGYTF. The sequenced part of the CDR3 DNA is TGTGCCAGCAGGCCGCAGGGTAACTATGGC.

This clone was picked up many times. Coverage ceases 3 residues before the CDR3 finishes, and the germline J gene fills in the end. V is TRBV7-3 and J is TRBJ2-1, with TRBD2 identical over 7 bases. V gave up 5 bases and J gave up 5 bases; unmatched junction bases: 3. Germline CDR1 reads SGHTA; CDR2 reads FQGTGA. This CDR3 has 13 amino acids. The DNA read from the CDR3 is TGTGCCAGCAGCCCAGGGACTAACAATGAG. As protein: CASSPGTNNE. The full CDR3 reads CASSPGTNNEQFF.

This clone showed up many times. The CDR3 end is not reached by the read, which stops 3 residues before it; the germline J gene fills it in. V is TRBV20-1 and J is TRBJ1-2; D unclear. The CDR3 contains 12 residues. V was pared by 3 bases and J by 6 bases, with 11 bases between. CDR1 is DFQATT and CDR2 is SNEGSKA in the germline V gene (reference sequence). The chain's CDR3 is CSASRQVNGYTF. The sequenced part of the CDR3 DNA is TGCAGTGCTAGCCGCCAGGTGAATGGC.

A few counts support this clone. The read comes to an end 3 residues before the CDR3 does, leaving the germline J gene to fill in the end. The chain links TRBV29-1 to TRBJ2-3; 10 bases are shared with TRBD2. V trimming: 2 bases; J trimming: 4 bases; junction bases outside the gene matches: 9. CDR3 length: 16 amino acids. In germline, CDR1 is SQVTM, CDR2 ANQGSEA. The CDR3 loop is CSVECPGTSEPDTQYF. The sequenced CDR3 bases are TGCAGCGTTGAATGTCCCGGGACTAGCGAACCAGATACG.

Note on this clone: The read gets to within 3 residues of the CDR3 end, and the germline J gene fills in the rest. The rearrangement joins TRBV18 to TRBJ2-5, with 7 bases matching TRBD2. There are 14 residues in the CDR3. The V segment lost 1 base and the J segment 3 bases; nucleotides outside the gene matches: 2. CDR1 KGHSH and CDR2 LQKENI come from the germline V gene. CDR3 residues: CASSPRGGEETQYF. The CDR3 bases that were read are TGTGCCAGCTCACCACGGGGGGGTGAAGAGACC.

The CDR3 spells CASSLELEETQYF. The CDR3 bases that were read are TGTGCCAGCAGCTTAGAGCTAGAAGAGACC. The genes are TRBV11-2 and TRBJ2-5; no reliable D call. Sequencing ends 3 residues short of the CDR3 end; the germline J gene provides the rest. Germline V gives CDR1 SGHAT, CDR2 FQNNGV. V was shortened by 0 bases and J by 3 bases, with 5 bases between the two germline ends. This CDR3 spans 13 amino acids.

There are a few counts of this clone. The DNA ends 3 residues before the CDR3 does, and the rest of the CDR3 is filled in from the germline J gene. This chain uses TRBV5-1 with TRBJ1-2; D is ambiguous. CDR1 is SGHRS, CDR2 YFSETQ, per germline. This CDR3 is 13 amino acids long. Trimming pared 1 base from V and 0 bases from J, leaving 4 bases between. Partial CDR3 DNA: TGCGCCAGCAGCTTGTCAGCTAACTATGGC. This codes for CASSLSANYG. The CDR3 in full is CASSLSANYGYTF.

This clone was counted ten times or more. The CDR3 loop is CASSSPAEITDTQYF. CDR3 DNA (partial): TGTGCCAGCAGTTCGCCTGCGGAGATCACAGATACG. V and J are TRBV6-2 or TRBV6-3 and TRBJ2-3; D unclear. Coverage ceases 3 residues before the CDR3 finishes, and the germline J gene fills in the end. Germline values: CDR1 MNHEY, CDR2 SVGEGT. V gave up 4 bases and J gave up 2 bases, with 13 bases separating them. CDR3 length: 15 amino acids.

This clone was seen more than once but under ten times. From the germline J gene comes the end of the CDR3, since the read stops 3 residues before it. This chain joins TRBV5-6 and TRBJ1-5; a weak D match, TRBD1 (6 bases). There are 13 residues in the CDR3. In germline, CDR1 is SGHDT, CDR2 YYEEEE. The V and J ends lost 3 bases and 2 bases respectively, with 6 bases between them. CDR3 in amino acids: CASSSGGNQPQHF. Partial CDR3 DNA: TGTGCCAGCAGCTCAGGGGGCAATCAGCCC.

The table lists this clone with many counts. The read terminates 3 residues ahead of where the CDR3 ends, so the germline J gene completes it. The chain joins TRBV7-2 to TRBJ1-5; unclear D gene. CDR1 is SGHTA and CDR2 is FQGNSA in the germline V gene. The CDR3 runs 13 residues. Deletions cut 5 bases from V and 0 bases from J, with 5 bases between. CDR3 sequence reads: CASSDYSNQPQHF. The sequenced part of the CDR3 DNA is TGTGCCAGCAGCGACTATAGCAATCAGCCC.

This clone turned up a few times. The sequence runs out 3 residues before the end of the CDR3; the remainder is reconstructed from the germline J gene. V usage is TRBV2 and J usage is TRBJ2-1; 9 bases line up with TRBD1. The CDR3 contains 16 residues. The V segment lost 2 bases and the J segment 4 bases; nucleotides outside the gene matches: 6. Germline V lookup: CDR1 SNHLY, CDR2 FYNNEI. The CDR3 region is CASSEIGQGLYNEQFF. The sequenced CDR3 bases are TGTGCCAGCAGTGAAATTGGACAGGGGTTATACAATGAG.

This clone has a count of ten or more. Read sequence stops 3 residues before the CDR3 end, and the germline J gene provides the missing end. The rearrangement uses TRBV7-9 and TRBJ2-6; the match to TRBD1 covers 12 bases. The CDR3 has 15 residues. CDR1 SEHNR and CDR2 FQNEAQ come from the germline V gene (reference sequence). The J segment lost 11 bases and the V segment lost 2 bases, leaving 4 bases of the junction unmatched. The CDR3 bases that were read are TGTGCCAGCAGCTTACCCGGGGACAGGGGGCACGTC. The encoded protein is CASSLPGDRGHV. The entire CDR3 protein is CASSLPGDRGHVLTF.

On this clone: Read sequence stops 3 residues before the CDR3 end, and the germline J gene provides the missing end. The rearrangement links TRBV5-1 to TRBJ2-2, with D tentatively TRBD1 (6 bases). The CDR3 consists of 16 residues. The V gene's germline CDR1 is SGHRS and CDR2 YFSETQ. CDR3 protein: CASRPSDRRWEETLFF. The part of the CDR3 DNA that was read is TGCGCCAGCAGACCGTCCGACAGGCGGTGGGAAGAGACG.

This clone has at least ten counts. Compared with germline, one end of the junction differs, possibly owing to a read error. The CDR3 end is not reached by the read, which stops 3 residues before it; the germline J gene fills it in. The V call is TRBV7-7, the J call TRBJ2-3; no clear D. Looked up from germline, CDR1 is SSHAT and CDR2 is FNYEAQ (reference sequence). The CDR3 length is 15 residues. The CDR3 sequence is CASSLGSSSTDTQYF. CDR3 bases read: TGTGCTAGCAGCTTAGGTAGCTCTAGCACAGATACG.

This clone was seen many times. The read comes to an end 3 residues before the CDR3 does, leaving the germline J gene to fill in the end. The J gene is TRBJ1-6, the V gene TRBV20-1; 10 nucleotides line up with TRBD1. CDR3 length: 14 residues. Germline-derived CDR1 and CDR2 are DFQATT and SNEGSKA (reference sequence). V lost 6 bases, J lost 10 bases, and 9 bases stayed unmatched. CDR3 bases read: TGCAGTGCCCCGAGGGGACAGGGGCGATCACCC. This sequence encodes CSAPRGQGRSP. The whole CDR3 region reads CSAPRGQGRSPLHF.

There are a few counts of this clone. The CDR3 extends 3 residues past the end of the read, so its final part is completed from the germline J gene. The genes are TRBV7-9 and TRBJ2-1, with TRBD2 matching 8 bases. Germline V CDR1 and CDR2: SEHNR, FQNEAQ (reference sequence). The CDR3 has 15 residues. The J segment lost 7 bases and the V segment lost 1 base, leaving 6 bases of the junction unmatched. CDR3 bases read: TGTGCCAGCAGCTTAGTGGCGGGGGGCGAGAATGAG. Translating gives CASSLVAGGENE. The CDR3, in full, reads CASSLVAGGENEQFF.

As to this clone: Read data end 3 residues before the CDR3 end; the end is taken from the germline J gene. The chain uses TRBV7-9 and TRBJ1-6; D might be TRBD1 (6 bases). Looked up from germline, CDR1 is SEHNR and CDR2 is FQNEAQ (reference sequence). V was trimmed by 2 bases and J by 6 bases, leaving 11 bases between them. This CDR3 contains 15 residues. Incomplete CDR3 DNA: TGTGCCAGCAGCTTATCAGGGGCCGGTAATTCACCC. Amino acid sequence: CASSLSGAGNSP. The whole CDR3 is CASSLSGAGNSPLHF.

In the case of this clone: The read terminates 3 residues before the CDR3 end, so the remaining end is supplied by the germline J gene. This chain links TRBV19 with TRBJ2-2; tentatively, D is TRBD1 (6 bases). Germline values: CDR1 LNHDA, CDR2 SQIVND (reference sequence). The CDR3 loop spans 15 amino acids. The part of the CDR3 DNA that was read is TGTGCCAGTAGTTCCCCGGCAGGGGTTAGTGAAAAG. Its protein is CASSSPAGVSEK. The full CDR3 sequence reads CASSSPAGVSEKLFF.

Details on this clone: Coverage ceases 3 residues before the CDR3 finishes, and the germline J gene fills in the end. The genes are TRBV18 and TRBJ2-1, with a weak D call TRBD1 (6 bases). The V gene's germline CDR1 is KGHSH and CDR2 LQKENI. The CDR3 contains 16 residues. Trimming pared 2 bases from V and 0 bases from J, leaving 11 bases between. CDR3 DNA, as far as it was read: TGTGCCAGCTCACCAACAGGGAGTGGCTCCTACAATGAG. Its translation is CASSPTGSGSYNE. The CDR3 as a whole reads CASSPTGSGSYNEQFF. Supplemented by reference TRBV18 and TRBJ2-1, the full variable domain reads NAGVMQNPRHLVRRRGQEARLRCSPMKGHSHVYWYRQLPEEGLKFMVYLQKENIIDESGMPKERFSAEFPKEGPSILRIQQVVRGDSAAYFCASSPTGSGSYNEQFFGPGTRLTVL.

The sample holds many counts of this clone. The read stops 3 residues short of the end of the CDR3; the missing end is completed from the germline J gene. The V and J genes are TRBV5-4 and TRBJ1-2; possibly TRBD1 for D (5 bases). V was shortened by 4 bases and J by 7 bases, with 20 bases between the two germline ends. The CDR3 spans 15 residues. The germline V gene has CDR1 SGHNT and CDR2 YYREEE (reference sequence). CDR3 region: CASSLPRFGHRGYTF. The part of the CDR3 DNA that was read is TGTGCCAGCAGCCTCCCGAGGTTCGGACATCGTGGC.

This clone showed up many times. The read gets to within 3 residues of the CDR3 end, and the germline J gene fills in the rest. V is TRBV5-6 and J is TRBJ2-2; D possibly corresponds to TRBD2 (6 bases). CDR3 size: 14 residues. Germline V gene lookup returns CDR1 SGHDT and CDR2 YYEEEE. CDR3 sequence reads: CASSFGRTNEKLFF. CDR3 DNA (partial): TGTGCCAGCAGCTTTGGACGGACTAATGAAAAG.

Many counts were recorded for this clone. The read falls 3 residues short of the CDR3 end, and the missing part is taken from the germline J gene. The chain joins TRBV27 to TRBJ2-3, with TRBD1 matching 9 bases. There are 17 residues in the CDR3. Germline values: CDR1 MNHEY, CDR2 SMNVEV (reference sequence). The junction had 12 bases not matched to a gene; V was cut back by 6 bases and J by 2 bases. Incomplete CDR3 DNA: TGTGCCAGCAGCCCCGGACAGGGGAGGGCCTACACAGATACG. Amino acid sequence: CASSPGQGRAYTDT. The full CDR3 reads CASSPGQGRAYTDTQYF.

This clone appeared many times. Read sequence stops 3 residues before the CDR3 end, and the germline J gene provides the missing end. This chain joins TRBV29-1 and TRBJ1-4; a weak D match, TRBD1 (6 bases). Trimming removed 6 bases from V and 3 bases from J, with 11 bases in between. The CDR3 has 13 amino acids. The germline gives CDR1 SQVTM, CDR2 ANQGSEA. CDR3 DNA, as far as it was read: TGCAGCGTCCTCAGACAGGCTAATGAAAAA. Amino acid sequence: CSVLRQANEK. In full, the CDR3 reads CSVLRQANEKLFF.

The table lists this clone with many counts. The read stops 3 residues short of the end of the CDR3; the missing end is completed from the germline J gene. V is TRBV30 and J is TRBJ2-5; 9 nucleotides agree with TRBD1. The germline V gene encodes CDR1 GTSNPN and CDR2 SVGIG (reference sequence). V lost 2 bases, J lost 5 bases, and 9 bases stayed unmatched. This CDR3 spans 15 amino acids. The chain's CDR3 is CAWSYLGQGSETQYF. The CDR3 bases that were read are TGTGCCTGGAGTTACCTGGGACAGGGCTCGGAGACC.

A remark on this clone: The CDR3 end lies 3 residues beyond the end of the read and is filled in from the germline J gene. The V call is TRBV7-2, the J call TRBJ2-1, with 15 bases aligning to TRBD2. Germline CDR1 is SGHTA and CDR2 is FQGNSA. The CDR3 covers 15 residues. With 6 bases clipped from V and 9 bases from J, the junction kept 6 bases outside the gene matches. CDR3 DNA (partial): TGTGCCAGCAGTTGGACTAGCGGGGGGGCGGTTGAG. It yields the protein CASSWTSGGAVE. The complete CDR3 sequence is CASSWTSGGAVEQFF.

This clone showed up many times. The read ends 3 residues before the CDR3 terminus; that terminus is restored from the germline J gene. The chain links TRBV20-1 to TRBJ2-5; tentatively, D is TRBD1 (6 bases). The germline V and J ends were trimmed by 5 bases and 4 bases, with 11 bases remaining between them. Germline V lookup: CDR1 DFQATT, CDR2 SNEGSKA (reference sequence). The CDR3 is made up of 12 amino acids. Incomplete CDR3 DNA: TGCAGTGCTGTATTAGGGGGAGAGACC. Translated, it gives CSAVLGGET. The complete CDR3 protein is CSAVLGGETQYF.